This TCR beta chain was observed in a study of T cells in Graves' hyperthyroidism and ophthalmopathy. Whole-study context: Peripheral blood was secured at the point of initial diagnosis, before any treatment. Study findings and constraints: Most expanded thyroid clonotypes above 0.001 recurred in blood.

At least ten counts were recorded for this clonotype. What it recognizes is unknown. For ophthalmopathy patients, the Clinical Activity Score was at least 3 and the NOSPECS grade at least 4; duration was under 3 months. About 10 ml fresh peripheral blood yielded the PBMCs. The CDR3 is made up of 12 amino acids. V was shortened by 6 bases and J by 2 bases, with 11 bases between the two germline ends. Germline values: CDR1 DFQATT, CDR2 SNEGSKA (reference sequence). RNA transcripts yielded amplified TCR beta CDR3 regions. HTBI primers drove first-round RT-PCR of the TCR CDR3. TCRdb itself ran the multiplex PCR reads through MiXCR, one entry per CDR3 protein. The data show almost 500,000 distinct CDR3 sequences, around a fifth seen once.

The receptor was isolated from a woman in her sixties or seventies with Graves' ophthalmopathy. The chain employs TRBV20-1 and TRBJ2-7, with a weak D call TRBD2 (6 bases). Sequences were obtained from blood. In DNA, the CDR3 is TGCAGTGCGACTAGGGGTACCTACGAGCAGTACTTC. Amino acids: CSATRGTYEQYF.